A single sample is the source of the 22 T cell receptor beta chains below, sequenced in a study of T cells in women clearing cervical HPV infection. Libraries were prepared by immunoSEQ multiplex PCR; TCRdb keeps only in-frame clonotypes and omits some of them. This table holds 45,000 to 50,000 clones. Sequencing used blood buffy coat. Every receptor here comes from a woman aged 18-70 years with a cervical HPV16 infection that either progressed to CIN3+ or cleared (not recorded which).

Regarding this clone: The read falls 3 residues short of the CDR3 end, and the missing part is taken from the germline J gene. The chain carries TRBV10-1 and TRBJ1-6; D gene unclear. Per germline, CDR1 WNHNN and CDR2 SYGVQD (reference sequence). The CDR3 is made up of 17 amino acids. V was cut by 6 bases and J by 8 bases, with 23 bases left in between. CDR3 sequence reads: CASRSAPAGIRDSPLHF. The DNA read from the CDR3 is TGCGCCAGCAGGTCGGCGCCCGCGGGTATTCGGGATTCACCC.

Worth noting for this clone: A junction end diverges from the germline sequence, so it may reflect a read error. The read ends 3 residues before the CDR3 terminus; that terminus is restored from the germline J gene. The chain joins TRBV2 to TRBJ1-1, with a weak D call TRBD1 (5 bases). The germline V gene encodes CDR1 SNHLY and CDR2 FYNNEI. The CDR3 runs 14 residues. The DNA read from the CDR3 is TGTACCAGCAGCCTGACAGTAGATTCTTCTGAA. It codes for CTSSLTVDSSE. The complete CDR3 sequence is CTSSLTVDSSEAFF.

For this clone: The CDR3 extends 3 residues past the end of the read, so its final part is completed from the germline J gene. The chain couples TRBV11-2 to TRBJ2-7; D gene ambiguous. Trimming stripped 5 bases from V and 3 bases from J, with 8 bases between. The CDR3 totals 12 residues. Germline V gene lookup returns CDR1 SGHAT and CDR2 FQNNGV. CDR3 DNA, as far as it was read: TGTGCCAGCAGCCTACCGAACTACGAG. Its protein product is CASSLPNYE. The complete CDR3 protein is CASSLPNYEQYF.

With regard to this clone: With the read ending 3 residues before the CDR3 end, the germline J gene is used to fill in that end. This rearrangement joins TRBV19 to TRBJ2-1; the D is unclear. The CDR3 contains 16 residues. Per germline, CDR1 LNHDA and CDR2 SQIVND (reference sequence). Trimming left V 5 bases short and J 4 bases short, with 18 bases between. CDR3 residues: CASSSSSRSLYNEQFF. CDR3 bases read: TGTGCCAGTAGTTCCTCTTCGCGGAGCCTTTACAATGAG.

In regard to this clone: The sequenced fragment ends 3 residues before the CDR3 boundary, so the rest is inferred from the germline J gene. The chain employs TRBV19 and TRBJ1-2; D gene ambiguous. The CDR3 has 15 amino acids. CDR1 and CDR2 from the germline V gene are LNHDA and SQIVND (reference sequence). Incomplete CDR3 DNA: TGTGCCAGTAGTATAGCTCCCCGGGTGACCTACGAC. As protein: CASSIAPRVTYD. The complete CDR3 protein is CASSIAPRVTYDYTF.

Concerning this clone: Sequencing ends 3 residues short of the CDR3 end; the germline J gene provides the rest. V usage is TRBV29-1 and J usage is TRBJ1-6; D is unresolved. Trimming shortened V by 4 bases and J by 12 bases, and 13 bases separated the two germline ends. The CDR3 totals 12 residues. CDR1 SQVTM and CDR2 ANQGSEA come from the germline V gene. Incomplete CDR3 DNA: TGCAGCGTTGCAGACACTGTTGTACCC. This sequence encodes CSVADTVVP. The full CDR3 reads CSVADTVVPLHF.

This CDR3 reads CASSGYRDRGDSNQPQYF. The CDR3 DNA, read in part, is TGTGCCAGCAGCGGCTACCGGGACAGGGGAGATAGCAATCAGCCT. The chain has TRBV7-8 and TRBJ2-4; TRBD1 matches 10 bases. The read terminates 3 residues ahead of where the CDR3 ends, so the germline J gene completes it. Per the germline V gene, CDR1 is SGHVS and CDR2 is FQNEAQ. CDR3 length: 18 amino acids.

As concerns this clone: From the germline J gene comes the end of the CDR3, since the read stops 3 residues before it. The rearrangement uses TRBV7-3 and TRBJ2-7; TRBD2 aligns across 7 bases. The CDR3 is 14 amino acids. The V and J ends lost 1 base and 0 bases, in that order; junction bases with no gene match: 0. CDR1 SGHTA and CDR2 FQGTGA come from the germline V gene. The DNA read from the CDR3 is TGTGCCAGCAGCTTAAGCGGGAGCTCCTACGAG. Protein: CASSLSGSSYE. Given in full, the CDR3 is CASSLSGSSYEQYF.

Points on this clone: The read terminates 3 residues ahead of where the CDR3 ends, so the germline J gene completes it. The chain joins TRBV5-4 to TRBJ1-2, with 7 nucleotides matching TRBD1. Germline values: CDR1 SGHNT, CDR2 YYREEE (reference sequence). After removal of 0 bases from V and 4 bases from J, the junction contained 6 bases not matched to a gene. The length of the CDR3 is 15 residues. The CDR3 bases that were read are TGTGCCAGCAGCTTGGAAGGGGGCGCTCCCTATGGC. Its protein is CASSLEGGAPYG. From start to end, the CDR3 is CASSLEGGAPYGYTF.

The CDR3 reads CASSLEGTSGRNEQFF. CDR3 DNA, as far as it was read: TGTGCCAGCAGCTTAGAAGGGACTAGCGGGAGGAATGAG. V gene TRBV7-3 combines with J gene TRBJ2-1; 15 bases map to TRBD2. The read halts 3 residues ahead of the CDR3 end, with the missing end drawn from the germline J gene. V lost 2 bases, J lost 7 bases, and 3 bases stayed unmatched. Looked up from germline, CDR1 is SGHTA and CDR2 is FQGTGA. This CDR3 is 16 amino acids long.

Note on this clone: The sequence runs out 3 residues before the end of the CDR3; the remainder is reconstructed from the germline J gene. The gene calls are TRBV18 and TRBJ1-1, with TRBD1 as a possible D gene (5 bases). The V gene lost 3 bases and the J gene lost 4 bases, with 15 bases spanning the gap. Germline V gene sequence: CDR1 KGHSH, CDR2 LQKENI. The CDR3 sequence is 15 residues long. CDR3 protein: CASSPGQGQGTEAFF. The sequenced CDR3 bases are TGTGCCAGCTCACCTGGCCAGGGTCAGGGCACTGAA.

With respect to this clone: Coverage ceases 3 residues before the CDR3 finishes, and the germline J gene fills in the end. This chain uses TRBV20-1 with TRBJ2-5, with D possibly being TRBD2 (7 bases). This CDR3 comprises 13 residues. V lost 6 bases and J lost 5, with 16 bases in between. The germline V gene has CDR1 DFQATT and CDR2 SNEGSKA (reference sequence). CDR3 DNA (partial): TGCAGTGCCCTCCGGGGGGCAGGCGAGACC. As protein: CSALRGAGET. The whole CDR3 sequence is CSALRGAGETQYF.

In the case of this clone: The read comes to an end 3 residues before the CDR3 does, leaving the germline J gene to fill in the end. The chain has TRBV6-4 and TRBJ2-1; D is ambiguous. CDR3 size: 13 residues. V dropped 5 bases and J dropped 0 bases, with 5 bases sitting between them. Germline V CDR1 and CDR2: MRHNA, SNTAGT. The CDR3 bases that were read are TGTGCCAGCAGTCTAAGCTCCTACAATGAG. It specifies CASSLSSYNE. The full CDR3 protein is CASSLSSYNEQFF.

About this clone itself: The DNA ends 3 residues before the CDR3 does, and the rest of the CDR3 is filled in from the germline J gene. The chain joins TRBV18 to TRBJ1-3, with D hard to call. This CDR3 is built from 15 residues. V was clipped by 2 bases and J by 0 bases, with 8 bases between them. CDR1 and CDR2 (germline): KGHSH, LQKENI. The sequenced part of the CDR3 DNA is TGTGCCAGCTCACCAACCCAACTCTCTGGAAACACC. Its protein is CASSPTQLSGNT. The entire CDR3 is CASSPTQLSGNTIYF.

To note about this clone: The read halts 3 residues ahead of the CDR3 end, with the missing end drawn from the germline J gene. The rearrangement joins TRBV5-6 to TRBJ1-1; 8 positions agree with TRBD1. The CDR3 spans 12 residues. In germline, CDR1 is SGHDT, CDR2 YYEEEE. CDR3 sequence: CASSFRDRLAFF. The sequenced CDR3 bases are TGTGCCAGCAGCTTCCGGGACAGGTTG.

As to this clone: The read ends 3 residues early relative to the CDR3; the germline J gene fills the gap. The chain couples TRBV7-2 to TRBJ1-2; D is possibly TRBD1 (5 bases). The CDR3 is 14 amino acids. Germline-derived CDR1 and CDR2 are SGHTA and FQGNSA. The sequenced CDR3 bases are TGTGCCAGCAGCTCCCCGGGGGAAACATACGAC. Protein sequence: CASSSPGETYD. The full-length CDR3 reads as CASSSPGETYDYTF.

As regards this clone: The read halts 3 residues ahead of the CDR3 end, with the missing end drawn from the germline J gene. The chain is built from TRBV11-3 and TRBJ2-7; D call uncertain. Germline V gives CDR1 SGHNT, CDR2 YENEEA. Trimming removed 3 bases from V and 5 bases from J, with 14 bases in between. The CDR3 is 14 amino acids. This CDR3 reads CASSFPVAPDEQYF. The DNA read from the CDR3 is TGTGCCAGCAGCTTCCCCGTTGCTCCAGACGAG. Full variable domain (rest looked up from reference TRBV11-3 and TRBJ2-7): EAGVVQSPRYKIIEKKQPVAFWCNPISGHNTLYWYLQNLGQGPELLIRYENEEAVDDSQLPKDRFSAERLKGVDSTLKIQPAELGDSAVYLCASSFPVAPDEQYFGPGTRLTVT.

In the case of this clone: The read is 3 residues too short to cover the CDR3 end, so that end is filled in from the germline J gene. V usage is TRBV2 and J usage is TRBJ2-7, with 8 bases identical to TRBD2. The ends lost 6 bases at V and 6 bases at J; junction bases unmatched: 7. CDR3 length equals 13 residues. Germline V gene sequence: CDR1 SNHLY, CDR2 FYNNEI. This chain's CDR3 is CASSGGGLGEQYF. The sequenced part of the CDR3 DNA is TGTGCCAGCAGCGGGGGGGGCCTAGGCGAG.

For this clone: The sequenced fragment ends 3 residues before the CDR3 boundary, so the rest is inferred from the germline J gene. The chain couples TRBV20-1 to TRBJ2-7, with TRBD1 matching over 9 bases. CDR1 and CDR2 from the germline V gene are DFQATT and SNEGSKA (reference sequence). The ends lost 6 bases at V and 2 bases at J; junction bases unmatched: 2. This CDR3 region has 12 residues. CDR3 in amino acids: CSADRGAYEQYF. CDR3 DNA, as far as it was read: TGCAGTGCGGACAGGGGAGCCTACGAG.

CDR3 DNA (partial): TGTGCCAGCAGCCCCACAGAAGAGACC. It codes for CASSPTEET. The whole CDR3 is CASSPTEETQYF. The chain combines TRBV5-5 with TRBJ2-5; D remains ambiguous. The read gets to within 3 residues of the CDR3 end, and the germline J gene fills in the rest. Trimming took 4 bases from V and 3 from J, leaving 7 bases between them. There are 12 residues in the CDR3. The V gene's germline CDR1 is SGHKS and CDR2 YYEKEE (reference sequence).

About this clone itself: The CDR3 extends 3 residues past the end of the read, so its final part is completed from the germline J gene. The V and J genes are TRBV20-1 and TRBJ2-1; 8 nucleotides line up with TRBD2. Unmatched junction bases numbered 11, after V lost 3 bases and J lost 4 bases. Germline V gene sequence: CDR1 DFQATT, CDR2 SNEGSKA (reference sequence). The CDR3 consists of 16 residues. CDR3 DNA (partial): TGCAGTGCTAGCGATCGGGGTAGCGGGACGTACAATGAG. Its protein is CSASDRGSGTYNE. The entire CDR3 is CSASDRGSGTYNEQFF.

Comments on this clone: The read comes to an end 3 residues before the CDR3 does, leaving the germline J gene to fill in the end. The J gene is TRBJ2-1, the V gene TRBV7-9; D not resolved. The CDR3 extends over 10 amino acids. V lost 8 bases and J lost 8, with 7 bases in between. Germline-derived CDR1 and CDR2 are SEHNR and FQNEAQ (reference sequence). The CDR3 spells CASPLDEQFF. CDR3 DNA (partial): TGTGCCAGCCCCCTTGATGAG.